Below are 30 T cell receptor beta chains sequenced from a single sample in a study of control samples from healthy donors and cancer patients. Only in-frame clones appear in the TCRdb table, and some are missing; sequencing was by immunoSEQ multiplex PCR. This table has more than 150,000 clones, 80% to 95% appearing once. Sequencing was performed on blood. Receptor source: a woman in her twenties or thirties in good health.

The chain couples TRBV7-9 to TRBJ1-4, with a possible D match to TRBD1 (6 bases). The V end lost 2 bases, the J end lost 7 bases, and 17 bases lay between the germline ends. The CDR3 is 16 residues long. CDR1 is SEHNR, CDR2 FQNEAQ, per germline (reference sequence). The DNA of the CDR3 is TGTGCCAGCAGCTTAACAGGGAGGGGCATAGGTGAAAAACTGTTTTTT. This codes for CASSLTGRGIGEKLFF.

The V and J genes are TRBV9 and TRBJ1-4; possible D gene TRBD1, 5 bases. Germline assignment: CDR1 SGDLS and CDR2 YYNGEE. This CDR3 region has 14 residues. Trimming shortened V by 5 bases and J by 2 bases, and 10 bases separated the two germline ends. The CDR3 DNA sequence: TGTGCCAGCAGTGCTGGGGGGACTAATGAAAAACTGTTTTTT. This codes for CASSAGGTNEKLFF.

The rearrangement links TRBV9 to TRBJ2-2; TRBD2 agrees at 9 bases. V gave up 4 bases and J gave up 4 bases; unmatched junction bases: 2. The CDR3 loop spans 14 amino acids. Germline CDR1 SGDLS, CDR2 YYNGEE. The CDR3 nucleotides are TGTGCCAGCAGCCCGGGACTAGCCACCGGGGAGCTGTTTTTT. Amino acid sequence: CASSPGLATGELFF.

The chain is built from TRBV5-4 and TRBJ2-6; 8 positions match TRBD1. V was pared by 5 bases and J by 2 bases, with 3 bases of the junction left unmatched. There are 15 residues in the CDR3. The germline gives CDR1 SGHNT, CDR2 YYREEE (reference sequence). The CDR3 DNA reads TGTGCCAGCAGACCGGACAGGGCTGGGGCCAACGTCCTGACTTTC. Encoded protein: CASRPDRAGANVLTF.

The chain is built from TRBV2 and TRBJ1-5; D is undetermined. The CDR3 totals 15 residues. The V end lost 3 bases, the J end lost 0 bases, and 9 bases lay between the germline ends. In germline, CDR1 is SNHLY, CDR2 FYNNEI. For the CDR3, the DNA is TGTGCCAGCAGTGACATCGTTCATAGCAATCAGCCCCAGCATTTT. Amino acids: CASSDIVHSNQPQHF.

CDR3 in DNA: TGTGCCAGCAGTGTAGCTAGCGGAGCTATCTACAATGAGCAGTTCTTC. Translated: CASSVASGAIYNEQFF. The rearrangement uses TRBV2 and TRBJ2-1; 7 positions agree with TRBD2. Germline-derived CDR1 and CDR2 are SNHLY and FYNNEI. V shed 4 bases and J 3 bases; nucleotides not matched to a gene: 9. This CDR3 is 16 amino acids long.

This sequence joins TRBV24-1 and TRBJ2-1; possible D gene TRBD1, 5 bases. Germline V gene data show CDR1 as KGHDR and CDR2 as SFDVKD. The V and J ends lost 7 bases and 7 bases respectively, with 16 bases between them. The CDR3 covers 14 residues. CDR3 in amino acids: CATSTGFPLNEQFF. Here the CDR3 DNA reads TGTGCCACCAGCACAGGTTTCCCTTTGAATGAGCAGTTCTTC.

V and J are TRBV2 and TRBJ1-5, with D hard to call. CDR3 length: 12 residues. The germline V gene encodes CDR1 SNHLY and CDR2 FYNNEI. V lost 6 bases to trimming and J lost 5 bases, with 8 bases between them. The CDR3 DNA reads TGTGCCAGCAGCGACACTGATCAGCCCCAGCATTTT. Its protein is CASSDTDQPQHF.

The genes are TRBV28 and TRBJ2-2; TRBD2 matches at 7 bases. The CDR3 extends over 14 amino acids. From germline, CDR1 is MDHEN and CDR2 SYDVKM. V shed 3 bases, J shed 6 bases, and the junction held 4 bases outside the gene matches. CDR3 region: CASSLGGIAGELFF. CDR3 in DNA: TGTGCCAGCAGTTTGGGGGGGATCGCCGGGGAGCTGTTTTTT.

CDR3 nucleotide sequence: TGCGCCAGCAGCTTGACGGGGACAGGGGTAAACGAGCAGTACTTC. As protein: CASSLTGTGVNEQYF. The J gene is TRBJ2-7, the V gene TRBV5-1; 10 nucleotides agree with TRBD1. V lost 1 base to trimming and J lost 5 bases; unmatched junction nucleotides: 6. Germline assignment: CDR1 SGHRS and CDR2 YFSETQ. The CDR3 contains 15 residues.

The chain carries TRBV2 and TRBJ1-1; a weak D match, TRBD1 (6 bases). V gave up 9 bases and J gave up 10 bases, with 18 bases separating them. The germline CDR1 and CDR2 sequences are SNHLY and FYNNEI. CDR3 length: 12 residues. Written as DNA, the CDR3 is TGTGCCAGTTTCTCTGGGGGGGGCGCAGCTTTCTTT. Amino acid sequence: CASFSGGGAAFF.

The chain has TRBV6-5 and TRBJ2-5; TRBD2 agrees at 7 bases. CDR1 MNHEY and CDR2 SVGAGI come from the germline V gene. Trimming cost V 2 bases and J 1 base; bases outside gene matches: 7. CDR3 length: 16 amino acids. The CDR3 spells CASSYGFTSVQETQYF. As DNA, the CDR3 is TGTGCCAGCAGTTACGGTTTTACTAGCGTCCAAGAGACCCAGTACTTC.

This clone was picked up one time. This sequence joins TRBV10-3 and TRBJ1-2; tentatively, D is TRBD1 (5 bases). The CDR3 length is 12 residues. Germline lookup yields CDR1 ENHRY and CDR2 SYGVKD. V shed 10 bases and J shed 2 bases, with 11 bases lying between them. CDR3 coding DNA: TGTGCCACCAAGGCAGGGAACTATGGCTACACCTTC. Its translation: CATKAGNYGYTF.

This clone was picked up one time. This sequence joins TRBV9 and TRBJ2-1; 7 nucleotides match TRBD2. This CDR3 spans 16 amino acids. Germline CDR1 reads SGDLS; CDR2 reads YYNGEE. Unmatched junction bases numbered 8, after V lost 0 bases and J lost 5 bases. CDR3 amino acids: CASSVGSGNQHNEQFF. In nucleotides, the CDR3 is TGTGCCAGCAGCGTAGGCAGCGGGAATCAGCACAATGAGCAGTTCTTC.

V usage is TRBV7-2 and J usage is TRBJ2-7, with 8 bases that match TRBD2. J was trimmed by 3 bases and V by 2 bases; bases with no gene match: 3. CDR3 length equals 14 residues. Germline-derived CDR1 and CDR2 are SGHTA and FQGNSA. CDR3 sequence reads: CASSLQAGDYEQYF. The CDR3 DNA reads TGTGCCAGCAGCTTACAAGCGGGGGACTACGAGCAGTACTTC.

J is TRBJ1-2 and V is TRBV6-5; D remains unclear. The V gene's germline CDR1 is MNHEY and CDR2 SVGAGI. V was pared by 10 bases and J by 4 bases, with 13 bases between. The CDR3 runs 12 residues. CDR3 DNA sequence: TGTGCCACCAGAACAGAGATCTATGGCTACACCTTC. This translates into CATRTEIYGYTF.

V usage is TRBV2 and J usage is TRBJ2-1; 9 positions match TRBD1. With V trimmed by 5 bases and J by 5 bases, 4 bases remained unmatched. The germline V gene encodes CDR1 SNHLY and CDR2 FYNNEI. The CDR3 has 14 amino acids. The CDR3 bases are TGTGCCAGCAGTCGACAGGGGGGTGACAATGAGCAGTTCTTC. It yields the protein CASSRQGGDNEQFF.

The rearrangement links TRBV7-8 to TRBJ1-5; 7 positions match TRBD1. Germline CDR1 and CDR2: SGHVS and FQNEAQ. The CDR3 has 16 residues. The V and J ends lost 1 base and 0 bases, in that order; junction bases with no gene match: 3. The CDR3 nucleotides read TGTGCCAGCAGCTTAGTAGGGACAGTTAGCAATCAGCCCCAGCATTTT. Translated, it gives CASSLVGTVSNQPQHF. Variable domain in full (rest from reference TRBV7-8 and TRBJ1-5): GAGVSQSPRYKVAKRGQDVALRCDPISGHVSLFWYQQALGQGPEFLTYFQNEAQLDKSGLPSDRFFAERPEGSVSTLKIQRTQQEDSAVYLCASSLVGTVSNQPQHFGDGTRLSIL.

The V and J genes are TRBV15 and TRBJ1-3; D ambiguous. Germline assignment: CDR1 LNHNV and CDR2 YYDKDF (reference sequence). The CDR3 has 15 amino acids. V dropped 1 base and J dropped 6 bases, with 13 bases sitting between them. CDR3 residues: CATSRGTAVENTIYF. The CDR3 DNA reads TGTGCCACCAGCAGAGGGACCGCGGTTGAAAACACCATATATTTT.

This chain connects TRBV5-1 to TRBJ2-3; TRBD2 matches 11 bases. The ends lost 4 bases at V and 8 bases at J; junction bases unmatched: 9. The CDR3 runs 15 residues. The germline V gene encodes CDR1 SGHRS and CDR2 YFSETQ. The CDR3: CASSLSGRGARTQYF. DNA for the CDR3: TGCGCCAGCAGCCTTAGCGGGAGGGGGGCTCGTACGCAGTATTTT.

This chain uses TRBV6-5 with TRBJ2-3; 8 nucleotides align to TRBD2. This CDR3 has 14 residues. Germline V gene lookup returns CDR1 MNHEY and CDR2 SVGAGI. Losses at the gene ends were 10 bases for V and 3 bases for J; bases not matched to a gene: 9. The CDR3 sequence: CATASGWQTDTQYF. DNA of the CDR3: TGTGCCACCGCTAGCGGGTGGCAGACAGATACGCAGTATTTT.

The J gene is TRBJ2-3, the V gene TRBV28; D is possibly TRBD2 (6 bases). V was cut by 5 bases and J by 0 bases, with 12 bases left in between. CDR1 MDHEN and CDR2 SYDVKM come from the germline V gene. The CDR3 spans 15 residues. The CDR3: CASSPSSASTDTQYF. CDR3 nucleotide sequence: TGTGCCAGCAGTCCTTCTAGCGCCAGCACAGATACGCAGTATTTT. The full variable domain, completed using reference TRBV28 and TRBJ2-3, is DVKVTQSSRYLVKRTGEKVFLECVQDMDHENMFWYRQDPGLGLRLIYFSYDVKMKEKGDIPEGYSVSREKKERFSLILESASTNQTSMYLCASSPSSASTDTQYFGPGTRLTVL.

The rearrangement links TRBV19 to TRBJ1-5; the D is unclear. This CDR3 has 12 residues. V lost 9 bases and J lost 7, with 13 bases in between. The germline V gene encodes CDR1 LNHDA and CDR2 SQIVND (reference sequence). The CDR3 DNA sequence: TGTGCCAGCCTTATCGAGGGCCAGCCCCAGCATTTT. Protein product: CASLIEGQPQHF. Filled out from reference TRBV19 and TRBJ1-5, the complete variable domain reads DGGITQSPKYLFRKEGQNVTLSCEQNLNHDAMYWYRQDPGQGLRLIYYSQIVNDFQKGDIAEGYSVSREKKESFPLTVTSAQKNPTAFYLCASLIEGQPQHFGDGTRLSIL.

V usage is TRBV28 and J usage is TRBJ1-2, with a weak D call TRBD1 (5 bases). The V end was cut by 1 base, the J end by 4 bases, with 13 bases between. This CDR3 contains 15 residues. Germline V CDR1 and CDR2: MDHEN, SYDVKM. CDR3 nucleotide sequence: TGTGCCAGCAGTTTATCAGACAGAGTAACCTATGGCTACACCTTC. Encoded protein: CASSLSDRVTYGYTF.

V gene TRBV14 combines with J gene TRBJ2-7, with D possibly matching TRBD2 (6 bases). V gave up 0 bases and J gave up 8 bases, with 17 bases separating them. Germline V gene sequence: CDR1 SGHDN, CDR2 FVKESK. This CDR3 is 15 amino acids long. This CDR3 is CASSQDWGGVDKQYF. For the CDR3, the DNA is TGTGCCAGCAGCCAAGATTGGGGCGGGGTCGACAAGCAGTACTTC.

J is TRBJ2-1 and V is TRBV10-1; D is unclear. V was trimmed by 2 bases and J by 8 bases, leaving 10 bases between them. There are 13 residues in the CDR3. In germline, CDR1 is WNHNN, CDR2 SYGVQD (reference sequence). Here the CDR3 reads CASSENPDDEQFF. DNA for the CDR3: TGCGCCAGCAGTGAGAACCCGGACGATGAGCAGTTCTTC.

Written as DNA, the CDR3 is TGTGCCTGGAGTCGCATAGCGATAGGGCAGTTCTTC. Amino acid sequence: CAWSRIAIGQFF. V is TRBV30 and J is TRBJ2-1; maybe TRBD2 (5 bases). CDR1 is GTSNPN and CDR2 is SVGIG in the germline V gene (reference sequence). This CDR3 is 12 amino acids long. V lost 2 bases and J 12 bases, leaving 14 bases between the germline ends.

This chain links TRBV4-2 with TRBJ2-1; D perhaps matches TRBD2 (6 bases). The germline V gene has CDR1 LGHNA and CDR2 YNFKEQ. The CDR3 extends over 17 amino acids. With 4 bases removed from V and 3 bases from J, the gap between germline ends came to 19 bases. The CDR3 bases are TGTGCCAGCAGCCCCCTAAATTTAGCGGAAAACTACAATGAGCAGTTCTTC. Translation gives CASSPLNLAENYNEQFF.

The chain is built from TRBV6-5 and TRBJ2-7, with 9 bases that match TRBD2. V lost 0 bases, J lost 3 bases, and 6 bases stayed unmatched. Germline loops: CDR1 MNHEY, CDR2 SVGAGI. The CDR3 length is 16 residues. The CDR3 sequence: CASSYSRVSGSYEQYF. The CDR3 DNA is TGTGCCAGCAGTTACTCGAGGGTTAGCGGGAGCTACGAGCAGTACTTC.

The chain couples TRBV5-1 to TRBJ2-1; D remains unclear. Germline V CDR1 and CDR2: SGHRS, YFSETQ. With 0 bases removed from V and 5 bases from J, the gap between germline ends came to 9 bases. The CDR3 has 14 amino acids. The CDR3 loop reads CASSLEGMDNEQFF. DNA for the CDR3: TGCGCCAGCAGCTTGGAGGGCATGGACAATGAGCAGTTCTTC.